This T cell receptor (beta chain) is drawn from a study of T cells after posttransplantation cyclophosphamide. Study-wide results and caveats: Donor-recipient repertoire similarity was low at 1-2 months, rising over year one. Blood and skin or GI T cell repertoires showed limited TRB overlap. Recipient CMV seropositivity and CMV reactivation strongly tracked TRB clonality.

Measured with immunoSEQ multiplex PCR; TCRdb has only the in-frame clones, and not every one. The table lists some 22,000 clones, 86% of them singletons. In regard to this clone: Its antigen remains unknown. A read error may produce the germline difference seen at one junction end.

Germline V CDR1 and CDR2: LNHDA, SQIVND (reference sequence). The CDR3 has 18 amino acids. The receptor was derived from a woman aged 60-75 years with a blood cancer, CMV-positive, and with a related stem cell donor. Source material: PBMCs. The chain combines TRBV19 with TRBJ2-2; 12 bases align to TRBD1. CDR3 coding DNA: TGTGCCAGTAGTTACCGGGACAGGGGGCCTATCGGCACCGGAGAGCTGTTTTTT. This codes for CASSYRDRGPIGTGELFF.